Listed below are T cell receptor beta chains from one sample, sequenced in a study of cytotoxic CD8 clonotypes in ibrutinib-treated CLL. Data came from immunoSEQ multiplex PCR; TCRdb stores just in-frame clones and leaves some out. The sample consists of 150,000 to 200,000 clones, more than 75% of them appearing once. Specimen: PBMCs, collected after 12 months of ibrutinib treatment. The receptor set was obtained from a human donor with chronic lymphocytic leukemia. Both conserved end residues are part of each CDR3. Fields, in order: D gene, V gene, clone size, J gene, CDR3 protein, CDR3 DNA. D genes are given only for firm matches. For some rows the clone size is stated as once, few or many, or as a class when expanded; others skip it.

D: -
V: TRBV28
size: -
J: TRBJ1-5
CDR3: CASSPTSTPHF
DNA: TGTGCCAGCAGTCCAACATCGACCCCGCATTTT

D: -
V: TRBV5-1
size: -
J: TRBJ2-7
CDR3: CASSASGDRREQYF
DNA: TGCGCCAGCAGCGCATCAGGGGACCGTCGGGAGCAGTACTTC

D: -
V: TRBV4-3
size: -
J: TRBJ1-2
CDR3: CASTLESGRGYGYTF
DNA: TGCGCCAGCACCCTAGAGAGTGGACGGGGCTATGGCTACACCTTC

D: -
V: TRBV21-1
size: -
J: TRBJ1-5
CDR3: CASSKNRGHYDQPQHF
DNA: TGTGCCAGCAGCAAAAATAGGGGGCACTATGATCAGCCCCAGCATTTT

D: -
V: TRBV6-1
size: few
J: TRBJ1-2
CDR3: CGTIWVKGVIFGYTF
DNA: TGTGGTACTATATGGGTGAAGGGGGTAATCTTTGGCTACACCTTC

D: -
V: TRBV30
size: -
J: TRBJ2-7
CDR3: CAWRPGRPYEQYF
DNA: TGTGCCTGGAGGCCAGGGCGGCCTTACGAGCAGTACTTC

D: -
V: TRBV11-2
size: few
J: TRBJ1-1
CDR3: CASSLVEVQNTEAFF
DNA: TGTGCCAGCAGCTTAGTGGAGGTACAGAACACTGAAGCTTTCTTT

D: -
V: TRBV7-9
size: -
J: TRBJ1-3
CDR3: CASSLTRQRISSGNTIYF
DNA: TGTGCCAGCAGCCTCACCCGACAGAGAATCAGCTCTGGAAACACCATATATTTT

D: -
V: TRBV5-1
size: -
J: TRBJ2-7
CDR3: CASSSDNYEQYF
DNA: TGCGCCAGCAGCTCGGACAACTACGAGCAGTACTTC

D: -
V: TRBV6-6
size: -
J: TRBJ2-7
CDR3: CASSSHLRGSDEQYF
DNA: TGTGCCAGCAGTTCTCACCTTCGGGGGTCCGACGAGCAGTACTTC

D: -
V: TRBV28
size: -
J: TRBJ2-5
CDR3: CASSLDNEAQKTQYF
DNA: TGTGCCAGCAGTCTCGACAACGAGGCTCAAAAGACCCAGTACTTC

D: -
V: TRBV7-2
size: -
J: TRBJ2-3
CDR3: CASSLERSGTQYF
DNA: TGTGCCAGCAGCTTAGAGAGGTCGGGTACGCAGTATTTT

D: TRBD2
V: TRBV6-1
size: -
J: TRBJ2-3
CDR3: CATSAGEGTDTQYF
DNA: TGTGCCACCTCAGCGGGGGAAGGCACAGATACGCAGTATTTT

D: -
V: TRBV28
size: -
J: TRBJ2-4
CDR3: CASSLAKLDIQYF
DNA: TGTGCCAGCAGTTTAGCAAAGCTGGACATTCAGTACTTC

D: -
V: TRBV28
size: -
J: TRBJ2-7
CDR3: CASSSPSSYEQYF
DNA: TGTGCCAGCAGTTCCCCCAGCTCCTACGAGCAGTACTTC

D: -
V: TRBV12-5
size: once
J: TRBJ2-1
CDR3: CASGLSEVANNEQFF
DNA: TGTGCTAGTGGTTTGAGCGAGGTCGCTAACAATGAGCAGTTCTTC

D: -
V: TRBV5-6
size: -
J: TRBJ2-3
CDR3: CASSLARERLTDTQYF
DNA: TGTGCCAGCAGCTTGGCCAGGGAACGACTCACAGATACGCAGTATTTT

D: -
V: TRBV5-1
size: few
J: TRBJ1-1
CDR3: CASTVSGTLNTEAFF
DNA: TGCGCCAGCACAGTATCAGGAACGTTGAACACTGAAGCTTTCTTT

D: -
V: TRBV4-2
size: -
J: TRBJ2-1
CDR3: CASSQEPSRGPTYNEQFF
DNA: TGTGCCAGCAGCCAAGAACCATCGCGGGGACCCACGTACAATGAGCAGTTCTTC

D: -
V: TRBV18
size: -
J: TRBJ1-2
CDR3: CASSRGQTGNYGYTF
DNA: TGTGCCAGCTCACGGGGCCAAACAGGGAACTATGGCTACACCTTC

D: -
V: TRBV4-3
size: -
J: TRBJ2-2
CDR3: CASSPDYRTGELFF
DNA: TGCGCCAGCAGCCCGGACTACCGGACCGGGGAGCTGTTTTTT

D: -
V: TRBV5-1
size: -
J: TRBJ2-3
CDR3: CASSSPTDTQYF
DNA: TGCGCCAGCAGCTCCCCCACAGATACGCAGTATTTT

D: -
V: TRBV29-1
size: once
J: TRBJ2-1
CDR3: CSVEDFGGRRFF
DNA: TGCAGCGTTGAAGATTTCGGGGGAAGGAGGTTCTTC

D: -
V: TRBV6-5
size: -
J: TRBJ1-1
CDR3: CASSYSTLAHTEAFF
DNA: TGTGCCAGCAGTTACTCGACGTTAGCTCACACTGAAGCTTTCTTT

D: -
V: TRBV5-6
size: few
J: TRBJ2-3
CDR3: CASRGGLTDTQYF
DNA: TGTGCCAGCAGAGGGGGGTTGACAGATACGCAGTATTTT

D: TRBD2
V: TRBV14
size: -
J: TRBJ2-5
CDR3: CASSQVRGRETQYF
DNA: TGTGCCAGCAGCCAAGTCCGCGGGAGGGAGACCCAGTACTTC

D: -
V: TRBV4-1
size: -
J: TRBJ2-1
CDR3: CASSQVQNSYNEQFF
DNA: TGCGCCAGCAGCCAAGTACAGAACTCCTACAATGAGCAGTTCTTC

D: -
V: TRBV5-6
size: -
J: TRBJ2-2
CDR3: CASKGRGLNTGELFF
DNA: TGTGCCAGCAAAGGGCGGGGGCTCAACACCGGGGAGCTGTTTTTT

D: -
V: TRBV27
size: -
J: TRBJ2-3
CDR3: CASSLSDGPDTQYF
DNA: TGTGCCAGCAGTTTATCTGACGGGCCAGATACGCAGTATTTT

D: TRBD1
V: TRBV5-1
size: -
J: TRBJ1-4
CDR3: CASSRQTPTGTGDEKLFF
DNA: TGCGCCAGCAGCAGGCAAACCCCAACCGGGACAGGGGATGAAAAACTGTTTTTT

D: -
V: TRBV5-1
size: -
J: TRBJ2-2
CDR3: CASSVSPGLPTGELFF
DNA: TGCGCCAGCAGCGTCTCACCGGGACTCCCCACCGGGGAGCTGTTTTTT

D: -
V: TRBV6-4
size: -
J: TRBJ1-6
CDR3: CASSESRQYLPPYNSPLHF
DNA: TGTGCCAGCAGTGAATCTCGGCAGTACCTCCCCCCCTATAATTCACCCCTCCACTTT

D: -
V: TRBV4-3
size: -
J: TRBJ1-3
CDR3: CASTPGSSRGRRNTIYF
DNA: TGCGCCAGCACTCCAGGTTCCAGCAGGGGTCGTCGAAACACCATATATTTT

D: TRBD2
V: TRBV5-4
size: -
J: TRBJ2-1
CDR3: CASSPGTSGMSSYNEQFF
DNA: TGTGCCAGCAGCCCAGGGACTAGCGGGATGAGCTCCTACAATGAGCAGTTCTTC

D: TRBD1
V: TRBV5-6
size: -
J: TRBJ1-3
CDR3: CATQQGYSGNTIYF
DNA: TGTGCCACCCAACAGGGGTACTCTGGAAACACCATATATTTT

D: TRBD2
V: TRBV5-6
size: -
J: TRBJ2-3
CDR3: CASSRDYQYRPDTQYF
DNA: TGTGCCAGCAGCAGGGACTACCAATACCGACCAGATACGCAGTATTTT

D: TRBD1
V: TRBV4-2
size: -
J: TRBJ1-4
CDR3: CASSQPGQGEKLFF
DNA: TGTGCCAGCAGCCAACCGGGACAGGGGGAAAAACTGTTTTTT

D: TRBD2
V: TRBV4-2
size: -
J: TRBJ2-5
CDR3: CASSPLAGGQETQYF
DNA: TGTGCCAGCAGCCCACTAGCGGGGGGGCAAGAGACCCAGTACTTC

D: -
V: TRBV4-1
size: few
J: TRBJ1-1
CDR3: CASSQVRGRLEAFF
DNA: TGCGCCAGCAGCCAAGTTAGAGGACGGCTTGAAGCTTTCTTT

D: TRBD1
V: TRBV29-1
size: -
J: TRBJ2-3
CDR3: CSARDRGLPTDTQYF
DNA: TGCAGCGCCCGGGACAGGGGGCTTCCCACAGATACGCAGTATTTT

D: -
V: TRBV2
size: few
J: TRBJ1-4
CDR3: CASSNTRGEKLFF
DNA: TGTGCCAGCAGTAACACAAGGGGTGAAAAACTGTTTTTT

D: -
V: TRBV27
size: -
J: TRBJ1-1
CDR3: CASSRDLSLSDYVAAFF
DNA: TGTGCCAGCAGTCGCGACCTCAGCCTCAGTGACTATGTGGCGGCTTTCTTT

D: -
V: TRBV7-9
size: -
J: TRBJ1-5
CDR3: CASSLAGHSNQPQHF
DNA: TGTGCCAGCAGCCTGGCGGGACATAGCAATCAGCCCCAGCATTTT

D: TRBD1
V: TRBV5-1
size: few
J: TRBJ2-3
CDR3: CASSLWDREKDTQYF
DNA: TGCGCCAGCAGCTTGTGGGACAGGGAAAAAGATACGCAGTATTTT

D: TRBD2
V: TRBV18
size: -
J: TRBJ2-1
CDR3: CASSQKRDLEQFF
DNA: TGTGCCAGCTCTCAAAAGCGGGATCTGGAGCAGTTCTTC

D: TRBD1
V: TRBV7-2
size: -
J: TRBJ2-5
CDR3: CASSLSGTGVVQETQYF
DNA: TGTGCCAGCAGCTTATCCGGGACAGGGGTCGTGCAAGAGACCCAGTACTTC

D: -
V: TRBV7-8
size: -
J: TRBJ1-5
CDR3: CASSLVGGLSNQPQHF
DNA: TGTGCCAGCAGCTTAGTAGGTGGTCTTAGCAATCAGCCCCAGCATTTT

D: TRBD2
V: TRBV5-1
size: -
J: TRBJ2-2
CDR3: CASSQGLAGGPTGELFF
DNA: TGCGCCAGCAGCCAGGGACTAGCGGGGGGTCCCACCGGGGAGCTGTTTTTT